These 6 T cell receptor beta chains came from one sample sequenced in a study of identical twins. A single record per CDR3 protein comes from TCRdb applying MiXCR to the 5' RACE reads. The sample contains roughly 710,000 distinct CDR3 sequences, roughly 6% of which appear only once. The specimen was naive T cells sorted from blood. The receptors shown here come from a man in his late teens or twenties in good health.

The V and J genes are TRBV18 and TRBJ2-3, with unresolved D. The CDR3 extends over 16 amino acids. Germline V gene sequence: CDR1 KGHSH, CDR2 LQKENI. V was pared by 2 bases and J by 0 bases, with 12 bases between. CDR3 sequence: CASSPSVSRSTDTQYF. The CDR3 DNA sequence: TGTGCCAGCTCACCAAGTGTGTCCCGCAGCACAGATACGCAGTATTTT. Full variable domain (rest looked up from reference TRBV18 and TRBJ2-3): NAGVMQNPRHLVRRRGQEARLRCSPMKGHSHVYWYRQLPEEGLKFMVYLQKENIIDESGMPKERFSAEFPKEGPSILRIQQVVRGDSAAYFCASSPSVSRSTDTQYFGPGTRLTVL.

This clonotype was observed at least ten times. The chain recombines TRBV5-1 with TRBJ2-1, with 9 bases identical to TRBD1. This CDR3 is built from 16 residues. V was clipped by 4 bases and J by 0 bases; unmatched bases: 5. Germline V gene lookup returns CDR1 SGHRS and CDR2 YFSETQ. The CDR3 sequence is CASSRTGGLSYNEQFF. The CDR3 region has the DNA TGCGCCAGCAGCCGTACAGGGGGCCTCTCCTACAATGAGCAGTTCTTC.

This clonotype was counted a few times. V usage is TRBV4-3 and J usage is TRBJ2-3; no definite D call. This CDR3 contains 15 residues. V lost 2 bases and J 2 bases, leaving 11 bases between the germline ends. Germline CDR1 LGHNA, CDR2 YSLEER. The DNA for the CDR3 is TGCGCCAGCAGCCAACTCCGCCCTTCCACAGATACGCAGTATTTT. This sequence encodes CASSQLRPSTDTQYF.

In this sample, this clonotype turned up many times. The chain couples TRBV6-1 to TRBJ2-1, with 9 bases that match TRBD1. The V gene's germline CDR1 is MNHNS and CDR2 SASEGT. The CDR3 is 15 residues long. After removal of 1 base from V and 10 bases from J, the junction contained 8 bases not matched to a gene. CDR3 loop: CASSEVGTGSYEQFF. The DNA of the CDR3 is TGTGCCAGCAGTGAAGTAGGGACAGGGAGTTACGAGCAGTTCTTC.

The chain joins TRBV10-3 to TRBJ2-5; TRBD1 aligns across 8 bases. Germline loops: CDR1 ENHRY, CDR2 SYGVKD. This CDR3 contains 18 residues. The trim removed 3 bases at V and 1 base at J, leaving 13 bases unmatched. The CDR3: CAISDSRTQGALQETQYF. In DNA, the CDR3 is TGTGCCATCAGTGACTCTAGGACCCAGGGGGCCCTCCAAGAGACCCAGTACTTC.

This clonotype was seen a handful of times. This sequence joins TRBV10-3 and TRBJ2-7; TRBD2 matches at 8 bases. Losses at the gene ends were 10 bases for V and 7 bases for J; bases not matched to a gene: 15. Germline lookup yields CDR1 ENHRY and CDR2 SYGVKD. This CDR3 has 14 amino acids. The CDR3 bases are TGTGCCACCCAAGAGGCTAGCGGGCCTGGGGAGCAGTACGTC. Residues: CATQEASGPGEQYV.